This T cell receptor beta chain was identified during a study of blood T cell repertoires in COVID-19. Study-level background: Material from acute and convalescent COVID-19 was sourced from the United States, Italy and Spain.

Measured with immunoSEQ multiplex PCR; TCRdb has only the in-frame clones, and not every one. The sample includes roughly 200,000 clones, about 81% of them seen just once. Sample: PBMCs or T cells enriched from blood (not recorded which). The receptor was derived from a man between 40 and 49 years old who had recovered from COVID-19.

The CDR3: CASTRREGLNTEAFF. In DNA, the CDR3 is TGTGCCAGCACCCGAAGGGAGGGGTTGAACACTGAAGCTTTCTTT. The chain employs TRBV27 and TRBJ1-1, with a tentative D call TRBD1 (5 bases). This CDR3 has 15 amino acids. The germline V and J ends were trimmed by 7 bases and 0 bases, with 15 bases remaining between them. Looked up from germline, CDR1 is MNHEY and CDR2 is SMNVEV (reference sequence).